These 25 T cell receptor beta chains were all obtained from the same sample, sequenced in a study of human T cells and chemical hapten exposure. TCRdb re-called the RACE reads through MiXCR, storing one row per CDR3 protein. The table has approximately 43,000 distinct CDR3 sequences, more than 3% seen once. The time point is: patch test 1, 2 weeks after DPC sensitization. Treatment given: therapeutic diphenylcyclopropenone sensitization with weekly scalp DPC. Extraction of total RNA was performed on unfractionated whole blood. The sequenced sample was whole blood, obtained in connection with sensitization to the hapten diphenylcyclopropenone (DPC). These TCRs come from a man over 45 with alopecia areata. Some clones in this sample may be carry-over from other donors' samples.

Many counts were recorded for this clonotype. The V and J genes are TRBV20-1 and TRBJ1-5; D unresolved. Germline CDR1 and CDR2: DFQATT and SNEGSKA (reference sequence). V lost 2 bases, J lost 4 bases, and 9 bases lay in between. The CDR3 covers 13 residues. CDR3 residues: CSARTAFNQPQHF. The CDR3 region has the DNA TGCAGTGCTAGAACGGCCTTTAATCAGCCCCAGCATTTT.

Turning to this clonotype: This may be a read error: a much more frequent sequence differs by one nucleotide. DNA for the CDR3: TGTGCCAGCTCGCCCCCGGGATCAAGCACAGATACGCAGTATTTT. This encodes CASSPPGSSTDTQYF. V gene TRBV18 combines with J gene TRBJ2-3, with D possibly matching TRBD2 (5 bases). This CDR3 has 15 residues. Trimming took 6 bases from V and 0 from J, leaving 13 bases between them. Germline CDR1 reads KGHSH; CDR2 reads LQKENI.

This clonotype was recorded at least ten times. The chain combines TRBV20-1 with TRBJ2-1; 10 nucleotides match TRBD2. The V and J ends lost 6 bases and 5 bases, in that order; junction bases with no gene match: 1. The germline CDR1 and CDR2 sequences are DFQATT and SNEGSKA (reference sequence). This CDR3 is 12 amino acids long. DNA for the CDR3: TGCAGTGCAACTAGCGGGGACAATGAGCAGTTCTTC. Its translation is CSATSGDNEQFF.

This clonotype was found many times. V gene TRBV23-1 combines with J gene TRBJ2-4; 16 positions agree with TRBD2. TRBV23-1 has ORF status, its function being uncertain. J gave up 1 base and V 8 bases, and 5 bases lay outside the gene matches. The CDR3 length is 17 residues. CDR3 nucleotides: TGCGCCAGCCCGGGACTAGCGGGAGGGCAGGCCAAAAACATTCAGTACTTC. Translated, it gives CASPGLAGGQAKNIQYF.

This clonotype was detected a few times. The chain carries TRBV6-5 and TRBJ1-1; the match to TRBD1 covers 7 bases. The V gene's germline CDR1 is MNHEY and CDR2 SVGAGI. V trimming: 3 bases; J trimming: 2 bases; junction bases outside the gene matches: 9. The CDR3 spans 16 residues. The CDR3 spells CASSYFTGTVNTEAFF. As DNA, the CDR3 is TGTGCCAGCAGTTATTTTACCGGGACAGTCAACACTGAAGCTTTCTTT.

There are many counts of this clonotype. CDR3 sequence (DNA): TGTGCCAGCAGTGCCCAGGCAAGCGATCAGCCCCAGCATTTT. Translating gives CASSAQASDQPQHF. The chain has TRBV2 and TRBJ1-5; D remains ambiguous. V lost 4 bases and J 5 bases, leaving 12 bases between the germline ends. This CDR3 has 14 amino acids. Per the germline V gene, CDR1 is SNHLY and CDR2 is FYNNEI.

Many counts were recorded for this clonotype. The chain carries TRBV7-2 and TRBJ2-7; 10 bases are a match to TRBD1. This CDR3 is built from 13 residues. V lost 5 bases, J lost 4 bases, and 2 bases stayed unmatched. In germline, CDR1 is SGHTA, CDR2 FQGNSA. CDR3 DNA sequence: TGTGCCAGCAGCGGGGGACAGGGGTACGAGCAGTACTTC. It translates to CASSGGQGYEQYF.

The table lists this clonotype with many counts. This chain connects TRBV18 to TRBJ2-5; the match to TRBD2 covers 13 bases. The germline V gene has CDR1 KGHSH and CDR2 LQKENI. V shed 5 bases, J shed 3 bases, and the junction held 3 bases outside the gene matches. This CDR3 has 15 residues. This CDR3 is CASSTTSGREETQYF. The CDR3 DNA follows: TGTGCCAGCTCAACAACTAGCGGGAGGGAAGAGACCCAGTACTTC.

This clonotype was recorded at least ten times. This sequence joins TRBV7-7 and TRBJ2-3; D perhaps matches TRBD1 (6 bases). Germline assignment: CDR1 SSHAT and CDR2 FNYEAQ (reference sequence). The CDR3 extends over 13 amino acids. Between the trimmed V and J ends, which lost 5 bases and 4 bases, there was a span of 10 bases. The CDR3 reads CASSPQGPDTQYF. Written as DNA, the CDR3 is TGTGCCAGCAGCCCTCAGGGGCCAGATACGCAGTATTTT. Full variable domain (rest looked up from reference TRBV7-7 and TRBJ2-3): GAGVSQSPRYKVTKRGQDVTLRCDPISSHATLYWYQQALGQGPEFLTYFNYEAQPDKSGLPSDRFSAERPEGSISTLTIQRTEQRDSAMYRCASSPQGPDTQYFGPGTRLTVL.

This clonotype was counted ten times or more. V gene TRBV2 combines with J gene TRBJ2-3; unclear D gene. Germline values: CDR1 SNHLY, CDR2 FYNNEI. Trimming took off 2 bases at V and 3 bases at J, with 12 bases between the two ends. The CDR3 is 15 residues long. The CDR3 nucleotides read TGTGCCAGCAGTGAAATTGGGATTCAGACAGATACGCAGTATTTT. This translates into CASSEIGIQTDTQYF.

This clonotype has ten or more counts. The V and J genes are TRBV29-1 and TRBJ2-3; 10 bases align to TRBD2. With V trimmed by 2 bases and J by 2 bases, 7 bases remained unmatched. Germline V lookup: CDR1 SQVTM, CDR2 ANQGSEA. This CDR3 is 16 amino acids long. The CDR3 DNA reads as TGCAGCGTTGAAAGGCTAGCGGGAGCCCCCACAGATACGCAGTATTTT. Protein sequence: CSVERLAGAPTDTQYF.

This clonotype was picked up many times. The chain couples TRBV29-1 to TRBJ2-2; D not certain. Germline-derived CDR1 and CDR2 are SQVTM and ANQGSEA. V lost 5 bases to trimming and J lost 2 bases, with 9 bases between them. This CDR3 has 13 residues. The CDR3 DNA reads as TGCAGCGTTATGGACCCTAACACCGGGGAGCTGTTTTTT. This gives the protein CSVMDPNTGELFF.

This clonotype was counted ten times or more. The CDR3 sequence: CASSRDGGSGNTIYF. CDR3 DNA: TGTGCCAGCAGCCGGGACGGGGGCTCTGGAAACACCATATATTTT. V is TRBV6-1 and J is TRBJ1-3; possible D gene TRBD1, 5 bases. The CDR3 runs to 15 residues. V dropped 6 bases and J dropped 0 bases, with 12 bases sitting between them. Germline V lookup: CDR1 MNHNS, CDR2 SASEGT.

Notes on this clonotype: A much larger clonotype is one base distant, so this may be a read error. The chain joins TRBV6-1 to TRBJ2-2; tentatively, D is TRBD2 (5 bases). Germline V gene sequence: CDR1 MNHNS, CDR2 SASEGT. This CDR3 is built from 16 residues. CDR3 bases: TGTGCCAGCAGTGAAGTAGGGAACGCGAACACCGGGGAGCTGCTTTTT. It codes for CASSEVGNANTGELLF.

This clonotype was recorded many times. The gene calls are TRBV7-9 and TRBJ1-1; weak D call: TRBD1 (5 bases). The V and J ends lost 1 base and 3 bases respectively, with 12 bases between them. CDR1 SEHNR and CDR2 FQNEAQ come from the germline V gene (reference sequence). The length of the CDR3 is 15 residues. The DNA for the CDR3 is TGTGCCAGCAGCTTAGACTCGGGACGGGACACTGAAGCTTTCTTT. The encoded protein is CASSLDSGRDTEAFF. Full variable domain (missing parts from reference TRBV7-9 and TRBJ1-1): DTGVSQNPRHKITKRGQNVTFRCDPISEHNRLYWYRQTLGQGPEFLTYFQNEAQLEKSRLLSDRFSAERPKGSFSTLEIQRTEQGDSAMYLCASSLDSGRDTEAFFGQGTRLTVV.

This clonotype occurred many times. V gene TRBV20-1 combines with J gene TRBJ2-3, with TRBD1 as a possible D gene (5 bases). The CDR3 is 15 amino acids. Germline V CDR1 and CDR2: DFQATT, SNEGSKA (reference sequence). With 5 bases removed from V and 10 bases from J, the gap between germline ends came to 25 bases. This chain's CDR3 is CSAETWTDPQGAQYF. The CDR3 DNA sequence: TGCAGTGCTGAAACTTGGACGGACCCTCAAGGGGCGCAGTATTTT.

This clonotype occurred many times. The chain employs TRBV10-3 and TRBJ1-2, with TRBD1 matching 8 bases. CDR3 length: 16 residues. The germline CDR1 and CDR2 sequences are ENHRY and SYGVKD. Germline trimming cut 0 bases from V and 4 bases from J; bases unmatched to any gene: 7. For the CDR3, the DNA is TGTGCCATCAGTGAGTCGTCCCCGGACAGGGCCTATGGCTACACCTTC. Protein sequence: CAISESSPDRAYGYTF.

This clonotype has at least ten counts. The V call is TRBV14, the J call TRBJ2-7, with D possibly matching TRBD2 (5 bases). The CDR3 length is 12 residues. With 0 bases removed from V and 10 bases from J, the gap between germline ends came to 10 bases. CDR1 is SGHDN, CDR2 FVKESK, per germline. The CDR3 DNA reads as TGTGCCAGCAGCCAAGATAGGCGGGCACAGTACTTC. Amino acids: CASSQDRRAQYF.

The chain combines TRBV7-8 with TRBJ2-5; 9 bases line up with TRBD2. Germline trimming cut 5 bases from V and 5 bases from J; bases unmatched to any gene: 18. CDR1 is SGHVS, CDR2 FQNEAQ, per germline. This CDR3 comprises 18 residues. Here the CDR3 reads CASSDPIRGGRAGETQYF. DNA of the CDR3: TGTGCCAGCAGCGACCCGATACGGGGCGGGAGGGCCGGGGAGACCCAGTACTTC.

This clonotype was counted between two and nine times. The genes are TRBV6-5 and TRBJ2-7; perhaps TRBD1 as D (6 bases). The CDR3 consists of 13 residues. CDR1 is MNHEY, CDR2 SVGAGI, per germline. V gave up 6 bases and J gave up 2 bases, with 11 bases separating them. The CDR3 loop is CASSQTGPYEQYF. CDR3 DNA sequence: TGTGCCAGCAGCCAGACAGGCCCCTACGAGCAGTACTTC.

There are many counts of this clonotype. The J gene is TRBJ1-1, the V gene TRBV3-1; 7 bases map to TRBD1. The CDR3 runs to 16 residues. With 1 base clipped from V and 3 bases from J, the junction kept 8 bases outside the gene matches. Germline V gene sequence: CDR1 LGHDT, CDR2 YNNKEL (reference sequence). The CDR3 loop reads CASSQVARGFDTEAFF. The CDR3 DNA follows: TGTGCCAGCAGCCAAGTCGCCAGGGGGTTTGACACTGAAGCTTTCTTT.

This clonotype was detected ten times or more. This sequence joins TRBV12-3 or TRBV12-4 and TRBJ2-2; 7 nucleotides agree with TRBD1. The CDR3 totals 14 residues. V trimming: 4 bases; J trimming: 4 bases; junction bases outside the gene matches: 3. The CDR3 here is CASSYRGPTGELFF. The CDR3 DNA is TGTGCCAGCAGTTACAGGGGCCCCACCGGGGAGCTGTTTTTT.

This clonotype was seen only a few times. V gene TRBV20-1 combines with J gene TRBJ1-1; D not resolved. Germline loops: CDR1 DFQATT, CDR2 SNEGSKA (reference sequence). Deletions cut 3 bases from V and 2 bases from J, with 4 bases between. This CDR3 has 11 amino acids. CDR3 bases: TGCAGTGCTAGTGTAAACACTGAAGCTTTCTTT. Translating gives CSASVNTEAFF.

This clonotype was seen repeatedly, ten times or more. The chain is built from TRBV7-8 and TRBJ2-3; 9 bases line up with TRBD2. Per the germline V gene, CDR1 is SGHVS and CDR2 is FQNEAQ. V lost 1 base, J lost 9 bases, and 5 bases stayed unmatched. The CDR3 is 14 residues long. This CDR3 reads CASSLVPSGTTQYF. The CDR3 DNA reads TGTGCCAGCAGCTTAGTTCCTAGCGGGACCACGCAGTATTTT.

This clonotype was picked up many times. The chain is built from TRBV28 and TRBJ2-3, with D possibly being TRBD2 (6 bases). Germline CDR1 is MDHEN and CDR2 is SYDVKM. Trimming took off 3 bases at V and 8 bases at J, with 12 bases between the two ends. CDR3 length equals 13 residues. CDR3 loop: CASSLPLATTQYF. The CDR3 coding sequence is TGTGCCAGCAGTTTGCCGCTAGCGACTACGCAGTATTTT.